Presented here are 21 T cell receptor beta chains from one specimen sequenced in a study of T cell responses to AZD1222 COVID-19 vaccine. Here immunoSEQ multiplex PCR was the method, and the copy in TCRdb shows in-frame clones only, minus some. This table has fewer than 65,000 clones, about 88% appearing once. The sequencing here drew on peripheral blood, taken on day 0 of AZD1222 vaccination. These receptors all stem from an adult in good health.

The rearrangement uses TRBV5-4 and TRBJ2-2, with 7 positions matching TRBD2. With V trimmed by 5 bases and J by 5 bases, 12 bases remained unmatched. Germline V gene lookup returns CDR1 SGHNT and CDR2 YYREEE (reference sequence). The CDR3 is 16 amino acids. CDR3 coding DNA: TGTGCCAGCAGGGCCGGGGGGACTCACGGAACCGGGGAGCTGTTTTTT. Protein sequence: CASRAGGTHGTGELFF.

Remarks on this clone: A junction boundary mismatches the germline segment, possibly from a read error. The V gene is TRBV19, the J gene TRBJ1-6, with TRBD1 identical over 7 bases. The CDR3 has 16 amino acids. Germline V gene sequence: CDR1 LNHDA, CDR2 SQIVND (reference sequence). The chain's CDR3 is CASRATGISHNSPLHF. CDR3 sequence (DNA): TGTGCCAGTAGGGCGACAGGGATCTCCCATAATTCACCCCTCCACTTT.

The chain joins TRBV14 to TRBJ1-2; D gene ambiguous. V gave up 4 bases and J gave up 8 bases, with 11 bases separating them. Germline V CDR1 and CDR2: SGHDN, FVKESK. The length of the CDR3 is 12 residues. Written as DNA, the CDR3 is TGTGCCAGCAGCCCCTTGACCGGGGGCTACACCTTC. The encoded protein is CASSPLTGGYTF. Variable domain in full (rest from reference TRBV14 and TRBJ1-2): EAGVTQFPSHSVIEKGQTVTLRCDPISGHDNLYWYRRVMGKEIKFLLHFVKESKQDESGMPNNRFLAERTGGTYSTLKVQPAELEDSGVYFCASSPLTGGYTFGSGTRLTVV.

The genes are TRBV20-1 and TRBJ2-7; D gene uncertain. Trimming pared 3 bases from V and 1 base from J, leaving 13 bases between. Germline-derived CDR1 and CDR2 are DFQATT and SNEGSKA (reference sequence). The CDR3 has 14 residues. The CDR3 loop is CSASGRPGSYEQYF. The CDR3 bases are TGCAGTGCTAGTGGTCGTCCCGGATCCTACGAGCAGTACTTC.

V gene TRBV13 combines with J gene TRBJ2-2, with a weak D call TRBD2 (5 bases). V was clipped by 5 bases and J by 5 bases, with 27 bases between them. Germline V gene lookup returns CDR1 PRHDT and CDR2 FYEKMQ (reference sequence). This CDR3 has 19 amino acids. CDR3 amino acids: CASSERRLAAGFGTGELFF. CDR3 DNA: TGTGCCAGCAGCGAGCGGCGGTTGGCTGCCGGTTTTGGGACCGGGGAGCTGTTTTTT.

The count of this clone is one. The chain carries TRBV28 and TRBJ1-5, with a possible D match to TRBD1 (5 bases). Germline CDR1 is MDHEN and CDR2 is SYDVKM. The CDR3 covers 13 residues. The V end lost 4 bases, the J end lost 8 bases, and 12 bases lay between the germline ends. In DNA, the CDR3 is TGTGCCAGCAGTTCCCAGGGTTTCAAGCCCCAGCATTTT. Residues: CASSSQGFKPQHF.

This clone was observed a single time. This chain joins TRBV11-2 and TRBJ1-2, with D possibly TRBD1 on 6 matching bases. CDR1 is SGHAT, CDR2 FQNNGV, per germline. The CDR3 covers 17 residues. V lost 5 bases to trimming and J lost 3 bases, with 22 bases between them. As DNA, the CDR3 is TGTGCCAGCAGCAGTCGGACAGAAAAGTTTTCTCACTATGGCTACACCTTC. It codes for CASSSRTEKFSHYGYTF.

The rearrangement uses TRBV4-2 and TRBJ2-2; TRBD2 agrees at 9 bases. With 0 bases clipped from V and 0 bases from J, the junction kept 14 bases outside the gene matches. The CDR3 has 21 amino acids. Germline lookup yields CDR1 LGHNA and CDR2 YNFKEQ. The CDR3 region is CASSQDWVRTSVGPNTGELFF. CDR3 nucleotide sequence: TGTGCCAGCAGCCAAGATTGGGTCAGGACTAGCGTCGGGCCGAACACCGGGGAGCTGTTTTTT.

The chain combines TRBV5-4 with TRBJ2-7, with D possibly being TRBD1 or TRBD2 (5 bases each). V lost 8 bases and J lost 6, with 21 bases in between. The CDR3 consists of 14 residues. In germline, CDR1 is SGHNT, CDR2 YYREEE (reference sequence). The CDR3 DNA is TGTGCCAGTACCCGGGGCACACCGGAAGGCGAGCAGTACTTC. Translating it yields CASTRGTPEGEQYF. Combining the CDR3 with reference TRBV5-4 and TRBJ2-7 gives the whole variable domain ETGVTQSPTHLIKTRGQQVTLRCSSQSGHNTVSWYQQALGQGPQFIFQYYREEENGRGNFPPRFSGLQFPNYSSELNVNALELDDSALYLCASTRGTPEGEQYFGPGTRLTVT.

V is TRBV9 and J is TRBJ2-2; 10 positions agree with TRBD1. CDR1 and CDR2 (germline): SGDLS, YYNGEE. The J segment lost 6 bases and the V segment lost 0 bases, leaving 14 bases of the junction unmatched. The CDR3 loop spans 19 amino acids. CDR3 region: CASSVGTGGIPSNAGELFF. In nucleotides, the CDR3 is TGTGCCAGCAGCGTAGGGACAGGGGGGATACCATCCAACGCCGGGGAGCTGTTTTTT.

The genes are TRBV25-1 and TRBJ2-1, with 10 positions matching TRBD2. Looked up from germline, CDR1 is MGHDK and CDR2 is SYGVNS. The CDR3 has 14 amino acids. After removal of 6 bases from V and 5 bases from J, the junction contained 4 bases not matched to a gene. CDR3 nucleotide sequence: TGTGCCAGCAGACTAGCGGGACGCGACAATGAGCAGTTCTTC. It specifies CASRLAGRDNEQFF.

The V gene is TRBV19, the J gene TRBJ2-6; 9 positions agree with TRBD1. The CDR3 is made up of 18 amino acids. From germline, CDR1 is LNHDA and CDR2 SQIVND (reference sequence). J lost 0 bases, V lost 5 bases, and 8 bases had no gene match. Here the CDR3 reads CASSLRGTGTSGANVLTF. The CDR3 DNA reads as TGTGCCAGTAGTCTACGGGGGACAGGGACCTCTGGGGCCAACGTCCTGACTTTC.

The chain has TRBV29-1 and TRBJ1-2; D remains ambiguous. The V end lost 0 bases, the J end lost 4 bases, and 6 bases lay between the germline ends. Germline-derived CDR1 and CDR2 are SQVTM and ANQGSEA. CDR3 length: 12 amino acids. CDR3 sequence (DNA): TGCAGCGTTGAAGACAATGGCTATGGCTACACCTTC. It specifies CSVEDNGYGYTF.

The rearrangement uses TRBV6-1 and TRBJ1-3; D unclear. The CDR3 has 14 residues. The germline gives CDR1 MNHNS, CDR2 SASEGT. Between the trimmed V and J ends, which lost 1 base and 4 bases, there was a span of 8 bases. The DNA for the CDR3 is TGTGCCAGCAGTGAAGGAGGGATCGGAAACACCATATATTTT. It codes for CASSEGGIGNTIYF.

The chain recombines TRBV30 with TRBJ1-5; 11 bases map to TRBD1. The CDR3 contains 13 residues. CDR1 and CDR2 (germline): GTSNPN, SVGIG (reference sequence). CDR3 protein: CAWDRGSNQPQHF. CDR3 in DNA: TGTGCTTGGGACAGGGGGAGCAATCAGCCCCAGCATTTT.

This chain uses TRBV18 with TRBJ2-1; no clear D gene. This CDR3 is 12 amino acids long. Germline V CDR1 and CDR2: KGHSH, LQKENI. Trimming stripped 3 bases from V and 9 bases from J, with 9 bases between. This chain's CDR3 is CASSPVEVEQFF. Written as DNA, the CDR3 is TGTGCCAGCTCACCTGTAGAGGTTGAGCAGTTCTTC.

The J gene is TRBJ1-5, the V gene TRBV30, with D possibly matching TRBD1 (5 bases). The CDR3 contains 14 residues. Germline lookup yields CDR1 GTSNPN and CDR2 SVGIG (reference sequence). V was shortened by 0 bases and J by 6 bases, with 12 bases between the two germline ends. CDR3 residues: CAWSVLGVGQPQHF. DNA for the CDR3: TGTGCCTGGAGTGTTCTGGGGGTCGGTCAGCCCCAGCATTTT.

This clone has only one observation. The V and J genes are TRBV6-5 and TRBJ2-1, with 7 bases lining up with TRBD2. This CDR3 region has 15 residues. Germline CDR1 MNHEY, CDR2 SVGAGI. V dropped 7 bases and J dropped 3; count of bases not matched to a gene: 9. CDR3 in amino acids: CASKGNKRDYNEQFF. In nucleotides, the CDR3 is TGTGCCAGCAAGGGGAATAAGCGGGACTACAATGAGCAGTTCTTC.

Here the CDR3 DNA reads TGTGCCAGCAGCTTAGACGAGGGGCATATCTATGGCTACACCTTC. As protein: CASSLDEGHIYGYTF. This rearrangement joins TRBV7-9 to TRBJ1-2; D may be TRBD1 (5 bases). This CDR3 region has 15 residues. CDR1 and CDR2 from the germline V gene are SEHNR and FQNEAQ (reference sequence). The V and J ends lost 1 base and 4 bases respectively, with 13 bases between them.

This rearrangement joins TRBV9 to TRBJ2-1; TRBD2 agrees at 9 bases. J was trimmed by 8 bases and V by 4 bases; bases with no gene match: 4. Per germline, CDR1 SGDLS and CDR2 YYNGEE. CDR3 length: 13 amino acids. CDR3 sequence reads: CASSMIAGDEQFF. Written as DNA, the CDR3 is TGTGCCAGCAGCATGATAGCGGGGGATGAGCAGTTCTTC.

The rearrangement uses TRBV6-1 and TRBJ2-7; D gene ambiguous. Trimming stripped 3 bases from V and 5 bases from J, with 8 bases between. Germline V gives CDR1 MNHNS, CDR2 SASEGT. The CDR3 has 12 amino acids. This chain's CDR3 is CASSDGAHEQYF. As DNA, the CDR3 is TGTGCCAGCAGTGATGGCGCACACGAGCAGTACTTC.